This TCR beta chain was identified in a study of Graves' ophthalmopathy and Graves' hyperthyroidism (dated by TCRdb to the late 2010s). Regarding the study in general: Peripheral blood samples were taken at the time of initial diagnosis, before any treatment was given. T-cell repertoires of thyroid tissue and blood were compared in five or six hyperthyroidism patients. To explore V-J signatures distinguishing ophthalmopathy from hyperthyroidism, a discovery set of under 110 patients (roughly 44 ophthalmopathy, over 55 stable hyperthyroidism) was enrolled. The study used TCR beta repertoire signatures to distinguish Graves' ophthalmopathy from Graves' hyperthyroidism and to predict progression to ophthalmopathy. Following sample collection, hyperthyroidism patients were given methimazole at a starting dose of 30 mg daily, and ophthalmopathy patients were given high-dose intravenous methylprednisolone. An independent validation cohort comprised some 19 hyperthyroidism patients and some 16 patients who later progressed from hyperthyroidism to ophthalmopathy. In total, approximately 130 blood samples were TCR-sequenced: around 42 ophthalmopathy, 80 or so hyperthyroidism and some 17 hyperthyroidism-to-ophthalmopathy patients. The investigation overall reported the following: Most expanded thyroid clonotypes with frequency above 0.001 were also detected in blood, suggesting blood repertoires may reflect the thyroid immune response. In cross-validation, the 13-signature model distinguished ophthalmopathy from stable hyperthyroidism with about 87% sensitivity and around 82% specificity, and in the test set the corresponding values were about 80% and 75%. Sample size was not statistically predetermined, and group allocation was not concealed from the investigators. In validation, the model predicted ophthalmopathy progression with about 64% sensitivity and roughly 78% specificity; roughly 11 predicted patients were CT-confirmed with GO in a median of approximately 6.5 months.

For repertoire sequencing, TCR beta CDR3 regions were amplified from RNA transcripts. The first round was an RT-PCR using HTBI primers with the Qiagen OneStep RT-PCR kit, and this first round was followed by a second-round multiplex PCR, then size selection and purification. The libraries underwent paired-end sequencing with 100 bp reads on an Illumina HiSeq2000. Per the authors' processing: SOAPnuke was used to process the reads, throwing out any read that had adapters, had uncalled bases, had a mean Phred below 15, or lacked an exact constant-primer or identifier match. COPE v1.2.5 was used to merge high-quality paired reads. Clonotypes were defined as unique nucleotide sequences and were aligned to IMGT TRB V, D and J references using MiTCR v1.1. The analysis was limited to V-J combinations with a frequency above 0.0001, which together covered just over 98% of the repertoires. For each V-J combination, a TCR clonal expansion and chaos score was defined as F50 clonal expansion divided by the chaos observed in the TCRdist matrix. Welch's t-statistics and random forest were used to reduce features to about a dozen V-J combinations, which were fed into a naive Bayes classifier. The similarity between thyroid and blood repertoires was quantified using the Morisita-Horn index. TCRdb handled the public reads itself, with Q25 trimming in fastp and clone calling in MiXCR, and kept productive beta chains. Merged by CDR3 protein, the rows form single entries marked with the most common genes and DNA. TCRdb's processing, not the authors', yielded these V and J calls. A total of 300,000 to 350,000 distinct CDR3 sequences appear in this sample, about a sixth of them only once. The ten biggest clones cover approximately 13% of the sample.

Patients with ophthalmopathy had moderately to severely active disease, with a Clinical Activity Score of 3 or more, a NOSPECS grade of 4 or more, and a disease duration of less than 3 months. Anyone with other autoimmune diseases, uncontrolled infections, pregnancy or lactation was excluded from the study. Clinical symptoms, serum thyroxine, TRAb, thyroid ultrasound and orbital computed tomography formed the basis of the diagnosis. Using Ficoll-Paque density gradient centrifugation, PBMCs were isolated from about 9.2 ml of fresh peripheral blood. Total RNA was extracted using Trizol reagent, and RNA quality was checked on an Agilent 2100 Bioanalyzer. CDR3 length: 13 amino acids, cysteine to phenylalanine. Solely the CDR3 DNA is kept, with 39 bases framed from the first base. The junction shows trimming of 8 bases on V and 5 bases on J, plus 15 bases between the germline ends. CDR1 and CDR2 (SNHLY, FYNNEI) derive from the germline V gene.

This clonotype was counted many times. It lacks a known antigen. No quality values exist for individual bases; no much larger clone is one base distant. This clonotype originated in an adult man with Graves' ophthalmopathy. The chain is made from TRBV2 and TRBJ1-2; the D gene is possibly TRBD1, with 6 bases matching. Sequencing input: peripheral blood. The DNA reads TGTGCCAGCGGGGGGCCTGGGCAATATGGCTACACCTTC. It codes for CASGGPGQYGYTF.